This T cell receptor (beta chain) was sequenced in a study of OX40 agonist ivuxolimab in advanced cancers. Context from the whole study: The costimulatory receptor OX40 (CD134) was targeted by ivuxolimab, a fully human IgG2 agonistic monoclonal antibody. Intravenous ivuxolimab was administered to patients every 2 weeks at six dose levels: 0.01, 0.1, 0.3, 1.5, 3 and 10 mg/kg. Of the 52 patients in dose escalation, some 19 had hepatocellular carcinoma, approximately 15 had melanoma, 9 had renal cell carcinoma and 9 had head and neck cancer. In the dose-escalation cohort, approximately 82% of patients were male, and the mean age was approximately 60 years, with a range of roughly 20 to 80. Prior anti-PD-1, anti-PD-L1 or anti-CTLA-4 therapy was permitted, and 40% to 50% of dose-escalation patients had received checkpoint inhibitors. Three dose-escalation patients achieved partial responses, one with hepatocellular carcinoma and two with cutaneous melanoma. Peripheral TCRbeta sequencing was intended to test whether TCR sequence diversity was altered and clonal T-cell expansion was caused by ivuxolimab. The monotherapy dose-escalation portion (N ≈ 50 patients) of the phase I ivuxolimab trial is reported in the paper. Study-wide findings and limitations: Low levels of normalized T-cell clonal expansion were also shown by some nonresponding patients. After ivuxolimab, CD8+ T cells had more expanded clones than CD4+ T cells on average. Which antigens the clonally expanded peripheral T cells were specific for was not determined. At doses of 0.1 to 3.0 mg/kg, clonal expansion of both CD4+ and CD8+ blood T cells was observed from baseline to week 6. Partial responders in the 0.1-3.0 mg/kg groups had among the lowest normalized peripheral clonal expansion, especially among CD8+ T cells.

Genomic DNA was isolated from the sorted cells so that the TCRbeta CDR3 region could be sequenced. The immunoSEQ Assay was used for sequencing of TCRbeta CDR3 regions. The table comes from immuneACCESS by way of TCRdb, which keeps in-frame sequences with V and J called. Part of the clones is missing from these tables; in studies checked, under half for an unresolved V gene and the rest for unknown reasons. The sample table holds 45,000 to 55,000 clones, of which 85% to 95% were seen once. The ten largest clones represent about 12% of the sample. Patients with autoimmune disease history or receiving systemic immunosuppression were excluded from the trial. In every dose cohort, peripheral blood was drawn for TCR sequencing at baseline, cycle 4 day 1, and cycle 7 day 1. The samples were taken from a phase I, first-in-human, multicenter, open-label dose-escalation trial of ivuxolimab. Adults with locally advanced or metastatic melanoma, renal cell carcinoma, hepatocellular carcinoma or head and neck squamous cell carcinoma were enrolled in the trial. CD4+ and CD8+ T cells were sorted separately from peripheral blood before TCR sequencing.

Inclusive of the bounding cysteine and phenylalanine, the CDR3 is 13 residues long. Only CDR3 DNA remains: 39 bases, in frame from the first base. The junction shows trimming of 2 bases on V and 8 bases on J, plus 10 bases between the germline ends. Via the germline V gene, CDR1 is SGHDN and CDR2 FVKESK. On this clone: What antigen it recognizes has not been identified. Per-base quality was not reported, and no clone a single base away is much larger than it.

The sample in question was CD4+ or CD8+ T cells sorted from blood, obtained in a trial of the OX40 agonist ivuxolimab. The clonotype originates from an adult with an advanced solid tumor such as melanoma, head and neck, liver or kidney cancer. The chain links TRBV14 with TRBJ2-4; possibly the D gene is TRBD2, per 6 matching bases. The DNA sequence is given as TGTGCCAGCAGCCAACGGCGGGGAGACATTCAGTACTTC. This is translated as CASSQRRGDIQYF.